Each of the 7 T cell receptor beta chains below was sequenced from the same sample in a study of blood T cell repertoires in COVID-19. This table comes from immunoSEQ multiplex PCR, and its TCRdb copy is limited to in-frame clones, with some not included. The sample has around 280,000 clones, approximately 86% seen once. Sequencing was performed on peripheral blood. These receptor sequences come from a man aged 65 to 85 with acute or convalescent COVID-19.

The chain couples TRBV11-2 to TRBJ2-7; D gene unclear. The germline V gene encodes CDR1 SGHAT and CDR2 FQNNGV. CDR3 length equals 14 residues. Trimming took 2 bases from V and 0 from J, leaving 8 bases between them. The CDR3 DNA is TGTGCCAGCAGCTTATCTGTCAGCTCCTACGAGCAGTACTTC. Protein: CASSLSVSSYEQYF.

This clone appeared once. The gene calls are TRBV10-3 and TRBJ2-5; D remains unclear. V was clipped by 4 bases and J by 4 bases, with 10 bases between them. This CDR3 is built from 13 residues. Germline CDR1 is ENHRY and CDR2 is SYGVKD. The CDR3 bases are TGTGCCATCAGTGTAGATCATGGAGAGACCCAGTACTTC. As protein: CAISVDHGETQYF.

The CDR3 loop is CASSPRDRAHEQYF. In nucleotides, the CDR3 is TGCGCCAGCAGCCCCCGGGACAGGGCCCACGAGCAGTACTTC. The rearrangement joins TRBV5-1 to TRBJ2-7; TRBD1 agrees at 9 bases. V was pared by 4 bases and J by 5 bases, with 7 bases of the junction left unmatched. The CDR3 extends over 14 amino acids. Germline CDR1 is SGHRS and CDR2 is YFSETQ.

The chain has TRBV19 and TRBJ2-1; TRBD1 aligns across 10 bases. The length of the CDR3 is 12 residues. Trimming removed 10 bases from V and 9 bases from J; junction bases left unmatched: 6. Per the germline V gene, CDR1 is LNHDA and CDR2 is SQIVND (reference sequence). The CDR3 DNA follows: TGTGCCACAGGGACAGGGGATAGTGAGCAGTTCTTC. It encodes CATGTGDSEQFF.

The chain couples TRBV11-2 to TRBJ2-5, with D uncertain. V lost 6 bases, J lost 4 bases, and 12 bases lay in between. Germline V gives CDR1 SGHAT, CDR2 FQNNGV. The length of the CDR3 is 13 residues. This chain's CDR3 is CASSLRVRETQYF. DNA of the CDR3: TGTGCCAGCAGTCTTAGAGTTAGAGAGACCCAGTACTTC.

V is TRBV5-1 and J is TRBJ2-2; D not resolved. Germline assignment: CDR1 SGHRS and CDR2 YFSETQ. Trimming took 1 base from V and 1 from J, leaving 5 bases between them. This CDR3 is built from 14 residues. The CDR3 nucleotides are TGCGCCAGCAGCTTGAATCGGAACACCGGGGAGCTGTTTTTT. Residues: CASSLNRNTGELFF.

V and J are TRBV6-5 and TRBJ1-6, with 11 nucleotides matching TRBD1. After removal of 6 bases from V and 4 bases from J, the junction contained 2 bases not matched to a gene. Germline CDR1 MNHEY, CDR2 SVGAGI. This CDR3 contains 15 residues. The CDR3 coding sequence is TGTGCCAGCAGCGGGACAGGGGGTTATAATTCACCCCTCCACTTT. This gives the protein CASSGTGGYNSPLHF.